This T cell receptor (beta chain) stems from a study of CD8+ T cells in alopecia areata. General study findings and limits: Lesional tissue from the scalp (especially in alopecia totalis/universalis) showed higher clonality than normal scalp. Researchers reported that TCR sharing among patients proved less clear than in mice, possibly HLA-linked.

This clone was seen a few times. Its antigen is unknown. Following RNA extraction, reverse transcription yielded cDNA that acted as the sequencing template. Produced via immunoSEQ multiplex PCR; TCRdb's table is partial and in-frame only. The sample consists of 150,000 to 200,000 clones, around 57% of them appearing once. CDR3 size: 14 residues. Germline CDR1 SGHTA, CDR2 FQGNSA. Trimming stripped 2 bases from V and 12 bases from J, with 17 bases between. Material for sequencing was CD4+ T cells sorted from blood. The clonotype was recovered from a human donor in good health. This rearrangement joins TRBV7-2 to TRBJ2-1; D unclear. The CDR3 coding sequence is TGTGCCAGCAGCTTATCGAGTCGCAAACCCACGCAGTTCTTC. Its protein product is CASSLSSRKPTQFF.